This is a list of T cell receptor beta chains from one sample in a study of cytomegalovirus exposure and HLA in healthy donors. Sequenced by immunoSEQ multiplex PCR; TCRdb stores in-frame clones only, minus some. The repertoire holds about 230,000 clones, with 85% as singletons. Sequences were obtained from PBMCs. These TCRs come from a girl aged 2 to 10 in good health and CMV-seronegative. Both conserved end residues are part of each CDR3. A D gene is named only where the DNA matches it firmly. Only some rows state a clone size, as once, few, many or a class for expanded clones.

v_gene,abundance,d_gene,j_gene,CDR3nt,CDR3aa
TRBV5-1,NA,TRBD1,TRBJ1-4,TGCGCCAGCAGCTTAACGTCGACAGGGCGGGAAAAACTGTTTTTT,CASSLTSTGREKLFF
TRBV7-9,NA,NA,TRBJ1-6,TGTGCCAGCAGCGGGGGAGGCTATAATTCACCCCTCCACTTT,CASSGGGYNSPLHF
TRBV6-5,NA,TRBD1,TRBJ1-5,TGTGCCAGCAGTTACTCCGGGACAGGGGGTCAGCCCCAGCATTTT,CASSYSGTGGQPQHF
TRBV7-9,NA,NA,TRBJ1-3,TGTGCCACCCTAGGCGGCTTCTCTGGAAACACCATATATTTT,CATLGGFSGNTIYF
TRBV5-6,NA,NA,TRBJ1-5,TGTGCCAGCAGCTTTGGGAGGGTAGATCAGCCCCAGCATTTT,CASSFGRVDQPQHF
TRBV11-2,NA,NA,TRBJ2-7,TGTGCCAGCAGCGAGAGGGTCGGCGGCTTCTCCTACGAGCAGTACTTC,CASSERVGGFSYEQYF
TRBV19,NA,NA,TRBJ1-5,TGTGCCAGTAGTACTATGGGCCTCAATCAGCCCCAGCATTTT,CASSTMGLNQPQHF
TRBV28,NA,TRBD2,TRBJ2-7,TGTGCCAGCAGTTTCAACGGGGGGTCCTACGAGCAGTACTTC,CASSFNGGSYEQYF
TRBV13,NA,NA,TRBJ2-7,TGTGCCAGCAGCTCTGGCCCTCATCTCGACTACGAGCAGTACTTC,CASSSGPHLDYEQYF
TRBV18,NA,TRBD1,TRBJ1-1,TGTGCCAGCTCACCGGACAGGGGTTTGGCTTTCTTT,CASSPDRGLAFF
TRBV27,NA,TRBD1,TRBJ1-2,TGTGCCACCCTCCCAGGGGGGCCTTTGGGCTATGGCTACACCTTC,CATLPGGPLGYGYTF
TRBV12-2,once,NA,TRBJ1-1,TGTGCAAGTCGCTTTGACAGGGCGGTAACGAACACTGAAGCTTTCTTT,CASRFDRAVTNTEAFF
TRBV29-1,NA,NA,TRBJ2-3,TGCAGCGTTGTAGCCGTAACAGATACGCAGTATTTT,CSVVAVTDTQYF
TRBV19,NA,NA,TRBJ1-6,TGTGCCAGTAGTATCGGGAGGACGGTGAATAATTCACCCCTCCACTTT,CASSIGRTVNNSPLHF